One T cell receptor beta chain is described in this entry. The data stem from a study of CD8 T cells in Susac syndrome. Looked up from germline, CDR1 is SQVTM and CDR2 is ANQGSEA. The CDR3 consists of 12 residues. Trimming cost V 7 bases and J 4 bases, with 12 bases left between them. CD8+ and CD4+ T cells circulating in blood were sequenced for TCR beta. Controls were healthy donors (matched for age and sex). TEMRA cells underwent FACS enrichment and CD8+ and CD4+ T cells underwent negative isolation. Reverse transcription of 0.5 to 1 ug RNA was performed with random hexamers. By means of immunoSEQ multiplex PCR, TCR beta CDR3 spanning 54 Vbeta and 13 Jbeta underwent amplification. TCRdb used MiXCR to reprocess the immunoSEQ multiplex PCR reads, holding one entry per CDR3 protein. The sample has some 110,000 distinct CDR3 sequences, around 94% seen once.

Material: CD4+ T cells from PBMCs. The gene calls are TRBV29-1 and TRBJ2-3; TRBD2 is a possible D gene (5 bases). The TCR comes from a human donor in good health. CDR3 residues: CSAQNGADTQYF. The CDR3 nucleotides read TGCAGCGCCCAAAACGGGGCAGATACGCAGTATTTT.